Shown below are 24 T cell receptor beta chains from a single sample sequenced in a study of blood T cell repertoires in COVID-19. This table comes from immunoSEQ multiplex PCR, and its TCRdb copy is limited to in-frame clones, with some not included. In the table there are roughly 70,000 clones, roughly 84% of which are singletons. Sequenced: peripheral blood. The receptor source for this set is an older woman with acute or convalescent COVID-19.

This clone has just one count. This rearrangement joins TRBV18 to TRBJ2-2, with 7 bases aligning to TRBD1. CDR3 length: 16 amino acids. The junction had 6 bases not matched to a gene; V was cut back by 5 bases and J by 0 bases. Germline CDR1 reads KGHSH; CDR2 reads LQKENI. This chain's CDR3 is CASSERTGPNTGELFF. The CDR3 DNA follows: TGTGCCAGCTCAGAACGGACAGGACCGAACACCGGGGAGCTGTTTTTT.

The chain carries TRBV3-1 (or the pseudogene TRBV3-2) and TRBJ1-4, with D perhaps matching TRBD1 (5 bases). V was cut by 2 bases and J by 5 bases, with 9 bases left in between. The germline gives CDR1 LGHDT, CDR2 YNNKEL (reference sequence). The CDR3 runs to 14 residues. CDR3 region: CASSQSQGNEKLFF. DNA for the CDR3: TGTGCCAGCAGCCAATCCCAGGGCAATGAAAAACTGTTTTTT.

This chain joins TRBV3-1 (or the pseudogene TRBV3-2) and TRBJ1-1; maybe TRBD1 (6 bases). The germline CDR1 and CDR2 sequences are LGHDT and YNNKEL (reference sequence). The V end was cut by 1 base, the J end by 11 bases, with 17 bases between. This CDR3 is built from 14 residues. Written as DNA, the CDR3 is TGTGCCAGCAGCCAAGGCCGGGGGGCGGTGGAGGCTTTCTTT. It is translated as CASSQGRGAVEAFF.

The CDR3 sequence is CASSIITFSNQPQHF. The CDR3 DNA reads TGTGCCAGTAGTATTATCACTTTTAGCAATCAGCCCCAGCATTTT. V usage is TRBV19 and J usage is TRBJ1-5, with D hard to call. V shed 3 bases and J shed 0 bases, with 9 bases lying between them. This CDR3 is built from 15 residues. Germline V CDR1 and CDR2: LNHDA, SQIVND (reference sequence).

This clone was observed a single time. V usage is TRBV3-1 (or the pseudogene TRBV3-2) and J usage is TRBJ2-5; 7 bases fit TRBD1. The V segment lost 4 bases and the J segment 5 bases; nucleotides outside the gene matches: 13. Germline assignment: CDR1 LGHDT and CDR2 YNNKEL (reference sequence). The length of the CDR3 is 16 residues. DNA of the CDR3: TGTGCCAGCAGCCCTCGGGACAGCCTGGTCGGCGAGACCCAGTACTTC. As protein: CASSPRDSLVGETQYF.

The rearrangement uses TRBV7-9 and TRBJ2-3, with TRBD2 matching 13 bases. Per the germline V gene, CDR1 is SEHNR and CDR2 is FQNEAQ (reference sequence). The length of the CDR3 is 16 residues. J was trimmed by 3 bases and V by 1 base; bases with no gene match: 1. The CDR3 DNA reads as TGTGCCAGCAGCTTAGGGACTAGCGGGGGTACAGATACGCAGTATTTT. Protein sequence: CASSLGTSGGTDTQYF.

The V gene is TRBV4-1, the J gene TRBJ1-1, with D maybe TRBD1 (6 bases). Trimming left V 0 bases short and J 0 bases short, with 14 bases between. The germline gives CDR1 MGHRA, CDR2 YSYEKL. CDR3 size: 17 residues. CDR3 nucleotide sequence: TGCGCCAGCAGCCAAGATTCCACAGGGCCCATGAACACTGAAGCTTTCTTT. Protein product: CASSQDSTGPMNTEAFF.

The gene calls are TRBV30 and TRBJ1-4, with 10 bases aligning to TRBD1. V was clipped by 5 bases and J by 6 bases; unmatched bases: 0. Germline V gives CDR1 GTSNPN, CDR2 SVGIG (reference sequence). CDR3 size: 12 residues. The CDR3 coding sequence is TGTGCCTGGGGGACAGGGGATGAAAAACTGTTTTTT. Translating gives CAWGTGDEKLFF.

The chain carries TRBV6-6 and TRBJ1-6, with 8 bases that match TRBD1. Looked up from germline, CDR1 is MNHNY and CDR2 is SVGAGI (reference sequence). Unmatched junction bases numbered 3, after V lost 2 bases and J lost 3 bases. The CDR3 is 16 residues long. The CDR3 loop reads CASSYTGGLYNSPLHF. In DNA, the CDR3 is TGTGCCAGCAGTTACACAGGGGGGCTCTATAATTCACCCCTCCACTTT.

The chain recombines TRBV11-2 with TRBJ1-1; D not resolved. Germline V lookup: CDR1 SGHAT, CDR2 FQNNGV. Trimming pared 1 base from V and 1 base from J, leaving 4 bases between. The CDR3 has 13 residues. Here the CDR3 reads CASSLVRNTEAFF. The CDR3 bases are TGTGCCAGCAGCTTAGTTCGGAACACTGAAGCTTTCTTT.

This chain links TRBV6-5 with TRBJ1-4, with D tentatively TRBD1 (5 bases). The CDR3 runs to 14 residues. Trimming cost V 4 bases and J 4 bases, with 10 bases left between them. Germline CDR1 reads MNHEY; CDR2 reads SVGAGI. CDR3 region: CASSWAQDNEKLFF. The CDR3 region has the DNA TGTGCCAGCAGTTGGGCACAGGATAATGAAAAACTGTTTTTT.

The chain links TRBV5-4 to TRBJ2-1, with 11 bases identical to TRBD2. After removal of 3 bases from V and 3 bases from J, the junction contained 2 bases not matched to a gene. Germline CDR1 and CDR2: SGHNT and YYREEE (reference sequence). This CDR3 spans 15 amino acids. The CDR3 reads CASSSTSGGYNEQFF. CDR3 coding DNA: TGTGCCAGCAGCTCTACTAGCGGGGGCTACAATGAGCAGTTCTTC.

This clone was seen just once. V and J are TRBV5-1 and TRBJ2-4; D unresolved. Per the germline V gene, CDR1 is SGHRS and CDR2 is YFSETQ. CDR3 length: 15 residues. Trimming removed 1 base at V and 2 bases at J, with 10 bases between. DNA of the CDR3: TGCGCCAGCAGCTTGTCGCCGGTCACCAAAAACATTCAGTACTTC. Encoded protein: CASSLSPVTKNIQYF. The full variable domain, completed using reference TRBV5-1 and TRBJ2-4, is KAGVTQTPRYLIKTRGQQVTLSCSPISGHRSVSWYQQTPGQGLQFLFEYFSETQRNKGNFPGRFSGRQFSNSRSEMNVSTLELGDSALYLCASSLSPVTKNIQYFGAGTRLSVL.

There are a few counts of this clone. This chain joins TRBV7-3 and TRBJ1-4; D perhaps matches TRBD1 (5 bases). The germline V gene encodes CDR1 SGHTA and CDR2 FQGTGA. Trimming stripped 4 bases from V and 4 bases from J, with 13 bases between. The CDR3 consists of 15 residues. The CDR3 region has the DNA TGTGCCAGCAGCTCTCAGGGTTTGTTTAATGAAAAACTGTTTTTT. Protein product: CASSSQGLFNEKLFF.

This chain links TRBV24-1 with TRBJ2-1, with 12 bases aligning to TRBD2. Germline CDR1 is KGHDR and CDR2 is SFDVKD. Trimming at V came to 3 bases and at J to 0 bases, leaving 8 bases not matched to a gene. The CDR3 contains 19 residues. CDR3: CATSDRTSGARSSYNEQFF. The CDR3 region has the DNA TGTGCCACCAGTGATAGGACTAGCGGGGCCCGAAGCTCCTACAATGAGCAGTTCTTC.

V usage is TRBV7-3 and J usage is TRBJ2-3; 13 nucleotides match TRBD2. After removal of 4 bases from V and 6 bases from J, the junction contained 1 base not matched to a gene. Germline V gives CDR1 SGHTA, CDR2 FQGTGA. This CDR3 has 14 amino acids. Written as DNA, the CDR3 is TGTGCCAGCAGCTGGGGACTAGCGGGGGATACGCAGTATTTT. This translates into CASSWGLAGDTQYF.

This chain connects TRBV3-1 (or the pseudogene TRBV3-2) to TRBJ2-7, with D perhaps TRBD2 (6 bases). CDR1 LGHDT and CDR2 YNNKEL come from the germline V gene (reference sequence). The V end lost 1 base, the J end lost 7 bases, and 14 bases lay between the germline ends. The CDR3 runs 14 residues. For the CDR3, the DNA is TGTGCCAGCAGCCAAGGGGGGGTTCTAGGGGAGCAGTACTTC. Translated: CASSQGGVLGEQYF.

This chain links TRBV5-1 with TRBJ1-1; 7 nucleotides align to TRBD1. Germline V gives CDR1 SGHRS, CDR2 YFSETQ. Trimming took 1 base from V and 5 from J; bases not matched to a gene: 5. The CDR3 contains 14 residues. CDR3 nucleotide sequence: TGCGCCAGCAGCTTGACAGGGGAAGGTACTGAAGCTTTCTTT. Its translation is CASSLTGEGTEAFF.

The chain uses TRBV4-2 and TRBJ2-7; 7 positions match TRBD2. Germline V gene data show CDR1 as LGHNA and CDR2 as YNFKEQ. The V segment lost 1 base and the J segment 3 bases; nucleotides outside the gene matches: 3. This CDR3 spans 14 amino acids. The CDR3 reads CASSQGRGDYEQYF. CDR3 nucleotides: TGTGCCAGCAGCCAAGGTCGGGGGGACTACGAGCAGTACTTC.

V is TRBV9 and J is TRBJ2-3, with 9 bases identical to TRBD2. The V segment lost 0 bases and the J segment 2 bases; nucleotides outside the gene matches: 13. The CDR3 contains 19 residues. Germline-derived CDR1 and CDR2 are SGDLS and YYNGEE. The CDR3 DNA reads TGTGCCAGCAGCGTAGGCCCAGCGGGGGGCCCTATACTCACAGATACGCAGTATTTT. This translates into CASSVGPAGGPILTDTQYF. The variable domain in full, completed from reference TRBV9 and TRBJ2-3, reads DSGVTQTPKHLITATGQRVTLRCSPRSGDLSVYWYQQSLDQGLQFLIQYYNGEERAKGNILERFSAQQFPDLHSELNLSSLELGDSALYFCASSVGPAGGPILTDTQYFGPGTRLTVL.

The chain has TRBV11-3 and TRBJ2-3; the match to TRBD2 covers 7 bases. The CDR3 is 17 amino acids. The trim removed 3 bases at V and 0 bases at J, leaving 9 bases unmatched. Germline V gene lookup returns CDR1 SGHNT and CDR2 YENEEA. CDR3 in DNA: TGTGCCAGCAGCTTCTCCGGGACTACCTCTAGCACAGATACGCAGTATTTT. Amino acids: CASSFSGTTSSTDTQYF.

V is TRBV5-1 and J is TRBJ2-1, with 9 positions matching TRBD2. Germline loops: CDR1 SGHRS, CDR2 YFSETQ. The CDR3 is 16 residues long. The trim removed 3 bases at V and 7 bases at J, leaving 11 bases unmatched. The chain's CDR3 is CASSYLQAGGGNEQFF. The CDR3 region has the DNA TGCGCCAGCAGCTATCTCCAAGCGGGGGGTGGGAATGAGCAGTTCTTC.

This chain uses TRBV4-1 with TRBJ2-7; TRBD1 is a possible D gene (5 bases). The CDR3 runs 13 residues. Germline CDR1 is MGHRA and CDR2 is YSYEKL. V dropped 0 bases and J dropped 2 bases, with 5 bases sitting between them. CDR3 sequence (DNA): TGCGCCAGCAGCCAAGAACAGGCCTACGAGCAGTACTTC. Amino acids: CASSQEQAYEQYF.

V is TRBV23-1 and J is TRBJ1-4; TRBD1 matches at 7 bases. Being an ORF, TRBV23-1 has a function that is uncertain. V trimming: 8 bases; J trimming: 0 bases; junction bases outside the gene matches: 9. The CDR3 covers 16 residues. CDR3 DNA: TGCGCCAGCCCCTGCGAGGGGGCAGCAACTAATGAAAAACTGTTTTTT. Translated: CASPCEGAATNEKLFF.